These 10 T cell receptor beta chains were all obtained from the same sample, sequenced in a study of blood T cell repertoires in COVID-19. The repertoire was sequenced with immunoSEQ multiplex PCR; TCRdb's copy has only in-frame clones and lacks some. Altogether fewer than 250,000 clones are present, 84% being singletons, with the ten largest covering 4.5% to 6%. Sequencing used peripheral blood. These receptors were collected from a woman in her 70s with active or convalescent COVID-19.

V is TRBV2 and J is TRBJ1-1; D is perhaps TRBD1 (5 bases). V was trimmed by 10 bases and J by 1 base, leaving 19 bases between them. Germline V lookup: CDR1 SNHLY, CDR2 FYNNEI. The CDR3 extends over 15 amino acids. In DNA form, the CDR3 reads TGTGCCACTCGACAGACCTCCAATCCGAACACTGAAGCTTTCTTT. The encoded protein is CATRQTSNPNTEAFF.

V and J are TRBV15 and TRBJ1-2; 8 positions agree with TRBD1. The CDR3 covers 15 residues. The V and J ends lost 0 bases and 9 bases, in that order; junction bases with no gene match: 9. In germline, CDR1 is LNHNV, CDR2 YYDKDF (reference sequence). The CDR3 protein is CATSREKAGGWSYTF. The CDR3, as DNA: TGTGCCACCAGCAGAGAAAAGGCAGGGGGCTGGAGCTACACCTTC.

The V and J genes are TRBV2 and TRBJ2-7; D unclear. V dropped 2 bases and J dropped 4 bases, with 18 bases sitting between them. CDR3 length: 16 amino acids. Germline CDR1 reads SNHLY; CDR2 reads FYNNEI. The CDR3 loop is CASSELPLAASYEQYF. The CDR3 DNA is TGTGCCAGCAGTGAACTCCCTTTGGCGGCCTCATACGAGCAGTACTTC.

The chain employs TRBV5-1 and TRBJ2-1, with D perhaps matching TRBD2 (5 bases). The CDR3 spans 13 residues. Trimming shortened V by 0 bases and J by 6 bases, and 7 bases separated the two germline ends. Germline CDR1 reads SGHRS; CDR2 reads YFSETQ. The DNA of the CDR3 is TGCGCCAGCAGCTTGGACGCGGGCAATGAGCAGTTCTTC. Protein sequence: CASSLDAGNEQFF.

This chain connects TRBV25-1 to TRBJ2-5; 11 positions agree with TRBD1. This CDR3 is built from 15 residues. Germline V gene lookup returns CDR1 MGHDK and CDR2 SYGVNS. V dropped 7 bases and J dropped 2; count of bases not matched to a gene: 6. The CDR3 protein is CASTRTGGLQETQYF. Written as DNA, the CDR3 is TGTGCCAGCACCCGGACAGGGGGCTTACAAGAGACCCAGTACTTC.

This rearrangement joins TRBV30 to TRBJ1-1; the D is unclear. The V gene's germline CDR1 is GTSNPN and CDR2 SVGIG (reference sequence). Trimming left V 1 base short and J 1 base short, with 10 bases between. The CDR3 length is 14 residues. The CDR3 spells CAWSGAGGNTEAFF. The CDR3 DNA sequence: TGTGCCTGGAGTGGGGCGGGCGGGAACACTGAAGCTTTCTTT. The full variable domain, with the rest looked up from reference TRBV30 and TRBJ1-1, is SQTIHQWPATLVQPVGSPLSLECTVEGTSNPNLYWYRQAAGRGLQLLFYSVGIGQISSEVPQNLSASRPQDRQFILSSKKLLLSDSGFYLCAWSGAGGNTEAFFGQGTRLTVV.

The chain uses TRBV5-6 and TRBJ1-1; 9 bases are a match to TRBD1. Losses at the gene ends were 4 bases for V and 4 bases for J; bases not matched to a gene: 8. The CDR3 loop spans 15 amino acids. CDR1 and CDR2 from the germline V gene are SGHDT and YYEEEE. The CDR3 here is CASSITGTGSTEAFF. For the CDR3, the DNA is TGTGCCAGCAGCATTACCGGGACAGGGAGCACTGAAGCTTTCTTT.

This clone was seen only once. In nucleotides, the CDR3 is TGTGCCAGCAGCCCCGGGACTGTCAATGAGCAGTTCTTC. Encoded protein: CASSPGTVNEQFF. This chain links TRBV5-6 with TRBJ2-1; a possible D gene is TRBD2 (6 bases). Deletions cut 4 bases from V and 6 bases from J, with 11 bases between. The germline V gene encodes CDR1 SGHDT and CDR2 YYEEEE. This CDR3 has 13 residues.

The V and J genes are TRBV2 and TRBJ1-5, with unresolved D. This CDR3 has 14 residues. V lost 3 bases, J lost 1 base, and 7 bases lay in between. The V gene's germline CDR1 is SNHLY and CDR2 FYNNEI. As DNA, the CDR3 is TGTGCCAGCAGTGACCGTCGGAGCAATCAGCCCCAGCATTTT. As protein: CASSDRRSNQPQHF.

As for this clone: Other DNA sequences of this sample code for an identical CDR3. The V gene is TRBV5-1, the J gene TRBJ2-3; no reliable D call. The CDR3 spans 13 residues. Trimming stripped 0 bases from V and 4 bases from J, with 6 bases between. From germline, CDR1 is SGHRS and CDR2 YFSETQ. DNA for the CDR3: TGCGCCAGCAGCTTGGGCGGTGCAGATACGCAGTATTTT. Translated: CASSLGGADTQYF.